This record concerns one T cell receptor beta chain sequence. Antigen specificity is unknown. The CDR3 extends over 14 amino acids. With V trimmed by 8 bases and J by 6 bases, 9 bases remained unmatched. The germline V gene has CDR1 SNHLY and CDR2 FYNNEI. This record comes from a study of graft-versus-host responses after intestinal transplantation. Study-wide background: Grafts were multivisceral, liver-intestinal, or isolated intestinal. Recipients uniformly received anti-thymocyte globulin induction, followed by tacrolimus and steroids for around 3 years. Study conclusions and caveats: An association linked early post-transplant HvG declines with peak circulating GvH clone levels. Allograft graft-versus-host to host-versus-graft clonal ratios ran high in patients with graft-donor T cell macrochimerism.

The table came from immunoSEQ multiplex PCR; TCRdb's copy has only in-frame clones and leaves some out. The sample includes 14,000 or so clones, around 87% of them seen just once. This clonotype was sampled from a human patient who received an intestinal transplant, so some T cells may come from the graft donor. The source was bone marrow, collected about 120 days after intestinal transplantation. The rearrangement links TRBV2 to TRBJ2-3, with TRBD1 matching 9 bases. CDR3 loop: CASGTGGVGDTQYF. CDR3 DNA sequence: TGTGCCAGCGGTACAGGGGGCGTTGGGGATACGCAGTATTTT.